The clone carrying this TCR beta chain was recorded many times. Its antigen is as yet unknown. From fresh peripheral blood, roughly 10 ml in volume, the PBMCs were obtained. The V gene end was trimmed by 1 base and the J gene end by 1 base; junction bases not matched to a gene: 8. Germline CDR1 SQVTM, CDR2 ANQGSEA. The length of the CDR3 is 17 residues. Scientists amplified the TCR beta CDR3 regions from RNA transcripts. First-round RT-PCR relied on HTBI primers, and a second-round multiplex PCR came next. TCRdb redid the calling of the multiplex PCR reads with MiXCR, one entry per CDR3 protein. Among some 350,000 distinct CDR3 sequences listed, about 18% were seen once. The entry originates in a study of Graves' ophthalmopathy and Graves' hyperthyroidism. Study-level findings and limits: Classification of ophthalmopathy versus stable hyperthyroidism by a 13-signature model yielded just under 90% sensitivity and just under 84% specificity.

The rearrangement links TRBV29-1 to TRBJ2-4; 9 positions match TRBD2. The TCR originated in an adult woman with stable Graves' hyperthyroidism. Material: peripheral blood. Here the CDR3 DNA reads TGCAGCGTTGAAGGGCTAGCGGGGTGGTCTGCCAAAAACATTCAGTACTTC. As protein: CSVEGLAGWSAKNIQYF.